Sequencing of this TCR beta chain was carried out in a study of blood T cell repertoires in COVID-19 (dated by TCRdb to between 2020 and 2021). Background for the entire study: Samples covering the acute and convalescent phases of COVID-19 were provided by collaborators in the United States, Italy and Spain. The material from the prospective study consisted of cDNA or gDNA derived from T cells, B-cell-depleted T cells, or PBMCs. The dataset comprised deeply sampled blood TCRbeta repertoires from subjects exposed to, actively infected with, or recovered from COVID-19. The repertoires were made available in a free public database intended to serve as a resource for research on the immune response to SARS-CoV-2. The samples were drawn from the first 160 participants of the ongoing ImmuneRACE study and from 1,200 or so subjects provided by 6 global collaborators. Sample metadata almost always included a de-identified subject ID, COVID-19 status, age in years and sex. Where available, HLA class I and class II types were taken from metadata supplied by the sample provider and were not determined by assay-based typing.

In Seattle, one collaborating source enrolled patients while the infection was active and tracked those patients longitudinally over the course of disease. The collaborating institutions used their own protocols to collect whole blood in K2EDTA tubes. For TCRbeta analysis, collaborator samples were shipped as frozen whole blood, as isolated PBMCs, or as DNA extracted from either sample type. To note about this clone: Its antigen is still unknown. It has no much larger one-base neighbor in the sample; base qualities were not kept.

The immunoSEQ Assay, a bias-controlled multiplex PCR, was used to amplify TCRbeta CDR3 regions from genomic DNA. Per the authors' processing: The number of nucleated cells in each sample was estimated by amplification of reference gene primers within the assay. To quantify the absolute abundance of each unique TCRbeta CDR3 rearrangement, sequence reads were collapsed and filtered. For each sample, productive Simpson clonality was calculated by taking the square root of Simpson's diversity index across productive rearrangements. TCRdb retrieved this table from immuneACCESS and kept in-frame rearrangements only. Not all clones are present; in checked studies, unresolved V genes account for under half, and no reason is known for the remainder. From that table come the V and J calls and clone size; the DNA was used to work out D and trimming. In all, the sample holds over 70,000 clones, and about 85% of those were seen once. Approximately 11% of the sample goes to the ten largest clones.

Beyond this particular receptor, the publication reports: How much clinical and demographic metadata was included differed by source and by participant, and the metadata was provided uncurated.

V and J are trimmed by 1 base and 8 bases, and the gene matches miss 7 bases of the junction. From a lookup of the germline V gene, CDR1 and CDR2 are SGHTA and FQGNSA. Counted from cysteine to phenylalanine, this CDR3 has 15 amino acids. The read is trimmed to its CDR3 DNA, 45 bases read in frame from base 1. The V and J genes are TRBV7-2 and TRBJ2-1, and 8 junctional nucleotides match TRBD1. Sequencing used peripheral blood. This sequence was found in a man in his sixties with COVID-19, enrolled during active disease. The CDR3 reads as follows: CASSLGPGGVHEQFF. The nucleotide sequence reads TGTGCCAGCAGCTTAGGGCCAGGGGGCGTTCATGAGCAGTTCTTC.